This passage covers 22 T cell receptor beta chains from one sample sequenced in a study of cytomegalovirus exposure and HLA in healthy donors. Here immunoSEQ multiplex PCR was the method, and the copy in TCRdb shows in-frame clones only, minus some. The table has around 250,000 clones, around 90% seen once. Input material: PBMCs. These receptors were taken from a woman aged 18-35 years in good health and CMV-seronegative.

This chain uses TRBV25-1 with TRBJ2-1, with D tentatively TRBD2 (6 bases). Germline V gene sequence: CDR1 MGHDK, CDR2 SYGVNS. V dropped 6 bases and J dropped 0 bases, with 9 bases sitting between them. This CDR3 comprises 14 residues. In nucleotides, the CDR3 is TGTGCCAGCAGGGCGGGGAGCTCCTACAATGAGCAGTTCTTC. Its translation: CASRAGSSYNEQFF.

V is TRBV21-1 and J is TRBJ2-7; TRBD1 was called by the table and not checked on the DNA. TRBV21-1 is classified as a pseudogene. The length of the CDR3 is 13 residues. The CDR3 is CASSKVRRKQQYV. The CDR3 DNA sequence: TGTGCCAGCAGCAAAGTAAGGCGAAAACAGCAGTACGTC.

J is TRBJ2-5 and V is TRBV10-2; D perhaps matches TRBD1 (7 bases). The CDR3 sequence is 16 residues long. Germline V gene sequence: CDR1 WSHSY, CDR2 SAAADI. Trimming took 7 bases from V and 5 from J, leaving 23 bases between them. This chain's CDR3 is CASMSRQGLHQETQYF. The CDR3 nucleotides read TGCGCCAGCATGTCGCGACAGGGACTTCATCAGGAGACCCAGTACTTC.

This clone appeared a few times. V and J are TRBV10-3 and TRBJ1-3; a weak D match, TRBD1 (6 bases). CDR3 length: 12 residues. The germline V gene has CDR1 ENHRY and CDR2 SYGVKD. V lost 10 bases to trimming and J lost 2 bases, with 9 bases between them. For the CDR3, the DNA is TGTGCCAACAGGGCCCCTGGAAACACCATATATTTT. This gives the protein CANRAPGNTIYF.

The CDR3 reads CASSVGDRGLDSPLHF. CDR3 in DNA: TGTGCCAGCAGCGTAGGGGACAGGGGGTTGGATTCACCCCTCCACTTT. The chain combines TRBV9 with TRBJ1-6; TRBD1 matches at 11 bases. After removal of 0 bases from V and 8 bases from J, the junction contained 4 bases not matched to a gene. The CDR3 is 16 residues long. Per germline, CDR1 SGDLS and CDR2 YYNGEE.

The chain employs TRBV28 and TRBJ2-1; D unresolved. The CDR3 spans 11 residues. The V and J ends lost 7 bases and 8 bases respectively, with 9 bases between them. Germline lookup yields CDR1 MDHEN and CDR2 SYDVKM. CDR3 region: CASKLADEQFF. In DNA, the CDR3 is TGTGCCAGCAAATTAGCCGATGAGCAGTTCTTC. Full variable domain (outside the CDR3, taken from reference TRBV28 and TRBJ2-1): DVKVTQSSRYLVKRTGEKVFLECVQDMDHENMFWYRQDPGLGLRLIYFSYDVKMKEKGDIPEGYSVSREKKERFSLILESASTNQTSMYLCASKLADEQFFGPGTRLTVL.

V and J are TRBV4-1 and TRBJ2-6; no firm D call. Trimming stripped 4 bases from V and 0 bases from J, with 13 bases between. This CDR3 has 17 residues. Germline CDR1 MGHRA, CDR2 YSYEKL. The CDR3 reads CASSLPTNSSGANVLTF. The CDR3 DNA sequence: TGCGCCAGCAGCCTTCCGACAAACAGCTCTGGGGCCAACGTCCTGACTTTC.

V usage is TRBV14 and J usage is TRBJ2-1, with TRBD2 matching over 16 bases. Germline V gene lookup returns CDR1 SGHDN and CDR2 FVKESK. The CDR3 is made up of 17 amino acids. With 3 bases clipped from V and 6 bases from J, the junction kept 5 bases outside the gene matches. Here the CDR3 reads CASSHRGLAGGSNEQFF. The DNA of the CDR3 is TGTGCCAGCAGCCACCGGGGACTAGCGGGAGGGAGCAATGAGCAGTTCTTC.

The chain recombines TRBV5-5 with TRBJ2-1, with a possible D match to TRBD1 (6 bases). The V gene's germline CDR1 is SGHKS and CDR2 YYEKEE (reference sequence). Trimming took off 6 bases at V and 7 bases at J, with 23 bases between the two ends. CDR3 length equals 16 residues. The CDR3 here is CASTFRNRTARNEQFF. The CDR3, as DNA: TGTGCCAGCACCTTCCGGAACAGGACAGCCAGGAATGAGCAGTTCTTC.

V usage is TRBV29-1 and J usage is TRBJ1-1; 9 nucleotides match TRBD1. V lost 6 bases, J lost 5 bases, and 1 base stayed unmatched. The CDR3 spans 11 residues. CDR1 SQVTM and CDR2 ANQGSEA come from the germline V gene. The chain's CDR3 is CSVQGATEAFF. Here the CDR3 DNA reads TGCAGCGTACAGGGGGCGACTGAAGCTTTCTTT. Full variable domain (outside the CDR3, taken from reference TRBV29-1 and TRBJ1-1): SAVISQKPSRDICQRGTSLTIQCQVDSQVTMMFWYRQQPGQSLTLIATANQGSEATYESGFVIDKFPISRPNLTFSTLTVSNMSPEDSSIYLCSVQGATEAFFGQGTRLTVV.

The genes are TRBV6-1 and TRBJ2-7; TRBD2 matches 7 bases. The CDR3 loop spans 15 amino acids. Germline CDR1 reads MNHNS; CDR2 reads SASEGT. The ends lost 1 base at V and 1 base at J; junction bases unmatched: 4. The CDR3 reads CASSEERGLSYEQYV. CDR3 DNA sequence: TGTGCCAGCAGTGAAGAGCGGGGTCTATCCTACGAGCAGTACGTC.

The V call is TRBV27, the J call TRBJ2-3, with 7 bases fitting TRBD1. CDR1 MNHEY and CDR2 SMNVEV come from the germline V gene (reference sequence). This CDR3 comprises 14 residues. Losses at the gene ends were 5 bases for V and 6 bases for J; bases not matched to a gene: 8. The CDR3 sequence: CASSTYRGFDTQYF. The CDR3 DNA sequence: TGTGCCAGCAGTACCTACAGGGGATTTGATACGCAGTATTTT.

This sequence joins TRBV2 and TRBJ2-1, with TRBD2 matching 9 bases. V dropped 2 bases and J dropped 4; count of bases not matched to a gene: 3. The CDR3 has 15 residues. The germline gives CDR1 SNHLY, CDR2 FYNNEI. The CDR3 loop is CASSEIAGAYNEQFF. In DNA form, the CDR3 reads TGTGCCAGCAGTGAAATAGCGGGGGCTTACAATGAGCAGTTCTTC.

The CDR3 sequence: CASSVEGRGGGTEAFF. The CDR3 coding sequence is TGTGCCAGCAGCGTAGAGGGTAGGGGAGGGGGCACTGAAGCTTTCTTT. The V and J genes are TRBV9 and TRBJ1-1, with D possibly TRBD1 on 6 matching bases. Deletions cut 0 bases from V and 4 bases from J, with 16 bases between. The CDR3 contains 16 residues. From germline, CDR1 is SGDLS and CDR2 YYNGEE.

The chain employs TRBV7-2 and TRBJ1-5; 12 nucleotides line up with TRBD1. Trimming removed 5 bases from V and 2 bases from J; junction bases left unmatched: 10. The CDR3 loop spans 18 amino acids. Germline V lookup: CDR1 SGHTA, CDR2 FQGNSA. The DNA for the CDR3 is TGTGCCAGCAGCAAAGCGGGACAGGGGGCAAGTGGCAATCAGCCCCAGCATTTT. It codes for CASSKAGQGASGNQPQHF. Using reference TRBV7-2 and TRBJ1-5 for the parts outside the CDR3, the full variable domain is GAGVSQSPSNKVTEKGKDVELRCDPISGHTALYWYRQSLGQGLEFLIYFQGNSAPDKSGLPSDRFSAERTGGSVSTLTIQRTQQEDSAVYLCASSKAGQGASGNQPQHFGDGTRLSIL.

J is TRBJ1-1 and V is TRBV28, with 9 bases matching TRBD1. There are 18 residues in the CDR3. The V and J ends lost 6 bases and 0 bases, in that order; junction bases with no gene match: 14. The germline V gene has CDR1 MDHEN and CDR2 SYDVKM. The CDR3 region is CASSLGPGQGPMNTEAFF. In DNA form, the CDR3 reads TGTGCCAGCAGCCTCGGCCCGGGACAGGGCCCCATGAACACTGAAGCTTTCTTT.

Worth noting for this clone: Distinct nucleotide sequences in the sample also encode this CDR3. The chain uses TRBV9 and TRBJ1-2; D is unclear. Germline CDR1 is SGDLS and CDR2 is YYNGEE. V was shortened by 1 base and J by 6 bases, with 7 bases between the two germline ends. CDR3 size: 12 residues. CDR3 nucleotide sequence: TGTGCCAGCAGCGTACGGGGAAATGGCTACACCTTC. It encodes CASSVRGNGYTF.

This rearrangement joins TRBV7-2 to TRBJ2-5, with D possibly matching TRBD2 (5 bases). With 4 bases removed from V and 7 bases from J, the gap between germline ends came to 16 bases. This CDR3 is built from 14 residues. The V gene's germline CDR1 is SGHTA and CDR2 FQGNSA. CDR3 sequence (DNA): TGTGCCAGCAGCTCCCCGAATAGCGTAGGGACCCAGTACTTC. Protein product: CASSSPNSVGTQYF.

The J gene is TRBJ1-3, the V gene TRBV5-1; D remains unclear. CDR1 and CDR2 from the germline V gene are SGHRS and YFSETQ. CDR3 length: 18 residues. The germline V and J ends were trimmed by 4 bases and 8 bases, with 28 bases remaining between them. CDR3 nucleotides: TGCGCCAGCAGCCAGCTTAGTCTGGATGTCCTACAGAGGGACACCATATATTTT. Amino acid sequence: CASSQLSLDVLQRDTIYF. Combining the CDR3 with reference TRBV5-1 and TRBJ1-3 gives the whole variable domain KAGVTQTPRYLIKTRGQQVTLSCSPISGHRSVSWYQQTPGQGLQFLFEYFSETQRNKGNFPGRFSGRQFSNSRSEMNVSTLELGDSALYLCASSQLSLDVLQRDTIYFGEGSWLTVV.

This clone was observed once. This chain links TRBV4-2 with TRBJ2-5; D call uncertain. V gave up 0 bases and J gave up 0 bases, with 8 bases separating them. The V gene's germline CDR1 is LGHNA and CDR2 YNFKEQ. The CDR3 totals 15 residues. CDR3 DNA sequence: TGTGCCAGCAGCCAAGATGGAGCATACCAAGAGACCCAGTACTTC. Protein: CASSQDGAYQETQYF.

V is TRBV28 and J is TRBJ2-2, with D hard to call. The V end lost 3 bases, the J end lost 5 bases, and 10 bases lay between the germline ends. Germline V CDR1 and CDR2: MDHEN, SYDVKM. The CDR3 extends over 14 amino acids. The CDR3 sequence is CASSFSGATGELFF. In DNA form, the CDR3 reads TGTGCCAGCAGTTTCTCGGGTGCAACCGGGGAGCTGTTTTTT.

The CDR3: CASTWMGRSTDTQYF. CDR3 nucleotides: TGTGCCAGCACCTGGATGGGCAGGAGCACAGATACGCAGTATTTT. The chain combines TRBV5-8 with TRBJ2-3; D gene unclear. With 6 bases removed from V and 0 bases from J, the gap between germline ends came to 14 bases. Germline assignment: CDR1 SGHTS and CDR2 YDEGEE. The CDR3 length is 15 residues.